These T cell receptor beta chains were read from a single sample in a study of metastatic and nonmetastatic thyroid tumors. MiXCR reprocessed the PCR reads for TCRdb. Of about 16,000 clones listed, around 14% were seen once; the top ten hold around 15%. Input material: blood. The receptors shown here come from a female donor with papillary thyroid cancer or a benign thyroid nodule (not recorded which). Some clones in this sample may be carry-over from other donors' samples. The CDR3 runs from the conserved cysteine through the conserved F or W. D genes are given only for firm matches. Size values are once, few and many counts, or a class for expanded clones, and some rows have none.

DNA,CDR3,J,D,V,size
TGTGCCAGCAGTTACTCGGCGAGGGACACAGATACGCAGTATTTT,CASSYSARDTDTQYF,TRBJ2-3,.,TRBV6-2/TRBV6-3,.
TGCGCCAGCAGCTTGGGGTTGGTTAGCGGAGAACGAATAGCCAAAAACATTCAGTACTTC,CASSLGLVSGERIAKNIQYF,TRBJ2-4,.,TRBV5-1,few
TGTGCCAGCAGCTTAGACAGGTTGGATTCACCCCTCCACTTT,CASSLDRLDSPLHF,TRBJ1-6,.,TRBV7-3,few
TGTGCCAGCAGCGTAGGTCTGGCCGACGGGGACACTGAAGCTTTCTTT,CASSVGLADGDTEAFF,TRBJ1-1,.,TRBV9,.
TGTGCCAGCAGTGAATGGCAAAGGGGGCCCGAGCAGTACTTC,CASSEWQRGPEQYF,TRBJ2-7,TRBD1,TRBV25-1,medium-sized
TGTGCCAGCAGTTTACTCGAGACCGGGCCCGGGGAGCTGTTTTTT,CASSLLETGPGELFF,TRBJ2-2,.,TRBV6-5,few
TGTGCCAGCAGCTTAGCGGGGACTAGCGGGAGTAAAGAGCAGTACTTC,CASSLAGTSGSKEQYF,TRBJ2-7,TRBD2,TRBV7-2,many
TGTGCCAGCAGTTTCGAGACAGCATACAATGAGCAGTTCTTC,CASSFETAYNEQFF,TRBJ2-1,.,TRBV28,.
TGTGCCAGCTCACCTGGCAGGGGAGGCGGCGAGCAGTACTTC,CASSPGRGGGEQYF,TRBJ2-7,.,TRBV18,many
TGCAGTGCTGGGAGACCCGGGTCTTTTGAGCAGTACTTC,CSAGRPGSFEQYF,TRBJ2-7,.,TRBV20-1,many
TGTGCCACCAGTGACTCCGGGACAGGGGTCTCCGGGGAGCTGTTTTTT,CATSDSGTGVSGELFF,TRBJ2-2,TRBD1,TRBV24-1,many
TGCGCCAGCAGCTTAAATCCTAGGGGGCAAGAGACCCAGTACTTC,CASSLNPRGQETQYF,TRBJ2-5,.,TRBV5-1,many
TGTGCCAGCGATCAAACAGGGGATGGCTACACCTTC,CASDQTGDGYTF,TRBJ1-2,TRBD1,TRBV11-3,.
TGTGCCAGCAGCTTTAGGGGCGGGGACGAGCAGTACTTC,CASSFRGGDEQYF,TRBJ2-7,.,TRBV7-9,.
TGCGCCAGCAGTGGTGTAGGGGGAGACACTGAAGCTTTCTTT,CASSGVGGDTEAFF,TRBJ1-1,.,TRBV5-1,many
TGCGCCAGCAGCCCCCAGGTTGTAGGGTCTGGGACCGGGGAGCTGTTTTTT,CASSPQVVGSGTGELFF,TRBJ2-2,.,TRBV5-1,many
TGCAGTGCTTCAGGGACGAACACCGGGGAGCTGTTTTTT,CSASGTNTGELFF,TRBJ2-2,.,TRBV20-1,many
TGTGCCAGCAGTGGGGAACAGCCCCAGCATTTT,CASSGEQPQHF,TRBJ1-5,.,TRBV28,medium-sized
TGCGCCAGCAGCTTGGCAGCGGGAGGGCGAATTATGGTCTACAATGAGCAGTTCTTC,CASSLAAGGRIMVYNEQFF,TRBJ2-1,TRBD2,TRBV5-1,many
TGCAGCGTTGAAAGTTATCTCCCGGACAGGACCTACAATGAGCAGTTCTTC,CSVESYLPDRTYNEQFF,TRBJ2-1,TRBD1,TRBV29-1,many
TGCGCCAGCAGCTATGGGGGCTCTGGAAACACCATATATTTT,CASSYGGSGNTIYF,TRBJ1-3,.,TRBV5-1,medium-sized
TGTGCCAGCAGCTTTGGGACAGGGGAAAATGGCTACACCTTC,CASSFGTGENGYTF,TRBJ1-2,TRBD1,TRBV9,many
TGTGCCAGCAGTGAAGCCGGGACAGGGCAAGAGACCCAGTACTTC,CASSEAGTGQETQYF,TRBJ2-5,TRBD1,TRBV6-1,few
TGCAGTGCTAGTTTGGCAGGGGGCTCCTCGAACTATGGCTACACCTTC,CSASLAGGSSNYGYTF,TRBJ1-2,TRBD1,TRBV20-1,.
TGTGCCAGCAGCCCCAACCAAGGCAAATCGCAGTATTTT,CASSPNQGKSQYF,TRBJ2-3,.,TRBV25-1,.
TGCGCCAGCAGCCTGACTAGCGGGGGGGCGCAGGAGACCCAGTACTTC,CASSLTSGGAQETQYF,TRBJ2-5,TRBD2,TRBV4-1,many
TGTGCCTGGAGTGGGAGTTTCAGGACCCAGTACTTC,CAWSGSFRTQYF,TRBJ2-5,.,TRBV30,many
TGTGCCAGCAGCTTAAACAGCCCGGGAGGCTACACCTTC,CASSLNSPGGYTF,TRBJ1-2,.,TRBV7-2,many
TGTGCCAGCAGCTCAGGGGAAGAGACCCAGTACTTC,CASSSGEETQYF,TRBJ2-5,.,TRBV11-1,many
TGTGCCAGCAGCCTACAGAACACTGAAGCTTTCTTT,CASSLQNTEAFF,TRBJ1-1,.,TRBV12-3/TRBV12-4,few
TGCGCCAGCAGAGACAGGTTCTCTGGAAACACCATATATTTT,CASRDRFSGNTIYF,TRBJ1-3,.,TRBV4-1,many
TGTGCCAGCAGCGTGGGGTTGGGTAATGAAAAACTGTTTTTT,CASSVGLGNEKLFF,TRBJ1-4,.,TRBV9,many
TGTGCCAGCAGCCAATGGATCTATGGCTACACCTTC,CASSQWIYGYTF,TRBJ1-2,.,TRBV28,few
TGTGCCAGCTCCCGGGGGGCGGGAGGCGGCACAGATACGCAGTATTTT,CASSRGAGGGTDTQYF,TRBJ2-3,TRBD2,TRBV4-2,.
TGTGCCGTATTCTCGAGAACCCCAGGGAGCGGCGGGGAGCTGTTTTTT,CAVFSRTPGSGGELFF,TRBJ2-2,.,TRBV10-3,many
TGCAGTGCTGCGGGGGGGGCGAACACCGGGGAGCTGTTTTTT,CSAAGGANTGELFF,TRBJ2-2,TRBD2,TRBV20-1,many
TGTGCCAGTAGTAAAGCAGATCGGGCCAACGTCCTGACTTTC,CASSKADRANVLTF,TRBJ2-6,.,TRBV19,medium-sized
TGTGCCACCAAGAGTGGGACATGGGAGACCCAGTACTTC,CATKSGTWETQYF,TRBJ2-5,.,TRBV15,many
TGTGCCAGCAAAGGGTCACGGAATTCACCCCTCCACTTT,CASKGSRNSPLHF,TRBJ1-6,.,TRBV6-1,medium-sized
TGTGCCAGCAGAACCGCCCCCGTGGGCATGAACACTGAAGCTTTCTTT,CASRTAPVGMNTEAFF,TRBJ1-1,.,TRBV5-4,.
TGTGCCACCAGTGATTCCGCTAGCGGGAGTGACGAGCAGTACTTC,CATSDSASGSDEQYF,TRBJ2-7,TRBD2,TRBV24-1,.
TGTGCCAGCAGTTTCGGCATAGCCTACGAGCAGTACTTC,CASSFGIAYEQYF,TRBJ2-7,.,TRBV12-3/TRBV12-4,medium-sized
TGTGCCAGCAGCCCCCAAGGCGGGACTGAAGCTTTCTTT,CASSPQGGTEAFF,TRBJ1-1,.,TRBV7-9,many
TGCGCCAGCAGCCTGGGCTCGACTAAAGAGACCCAGTACTTC,CASSLGSTKETQYF,TRBJ2-5,.,TRBV5-1,many
TGTGCCAGCAGCTTAGGGAGCCCCTATGGCTACACCTTC,CASSLGSPYGYTF,TRBJ1-2,.,TRBV5-6,.
TGTGCCAGTAGTATCGCCAGGGGCTACGAGCAGTACTTC,CASSIARGYEQYF,TRBJ2-7,.,TRBV19,many
TGTGCCAGCAGCTCCGGGACACTTTTTGAGCAGTACTTC,CASSSGTLFEQYF,TRBJ2-7,.,TRBV11-2,many
TGTGCCAGCAGCGTAGGGCAGGGGAGTGAAAAACTGTTTTTT,CASSVGQGSEKLFF,TRBJ1-4,.,TRBV9,many
TGTGCCAGCAGCTTAACTAGGACAGCTAACTATGGCTACACCTTC,CASSLTRTANYGYTF,TRBJ1-2,.,TRBV7-3,.
TGTGCCAGCAGCCGGCGGGGGGCAAAGGAGACCCAGTACTTC,CASSRRGAKETQYF,TRBJ2-5,TRBD2,TRBV3-1,.
TGTGCCAGCAGCTTTGGTGGCGGGGTTGGGAACACTGAAGCTTTCTTT,CASSFGGGVGNTEAFF,TRBJ1-1,.,TRBV11-2,few
TGTGCCAGTAATGAATTCGGTAGCAATCAGCCCCAGCATTTT,CASNEFGSNQPQHF,TRBJ1-5,.,TRBV19,.
TGTGCCAGCAGTGCGGGACCTTATAATTCACCCCTCCACTTT,CASSAGPYNSPLHF,TRBJ1-6,.,TRBV6-1,.
TGCAGTGTCAGGGACAACAATCAGCCCCAGCATTTT,CSVRDNNQPQHF,TRBJ1-5,.,TRBV20-1,many
TGTGCCATCAGTGCAGCAACGGACACCGGGGAGCTGTTTTTT,CAISAATDTGELFF,TRBJ2-2,.,TRBV10-3,medium-sized
TGTGCCAGCAGTCTTGCCACGGAAACTGAAGCTTTCTTT,CASSLATETEAFF,TRBJ1-1,.,TRBV7-9,few
TGTGCCACCAGGAACGAAACCCCGGGCGGGAGGGGAGAGACCCAGTACTTC,CATRNETPGGRGETQYF,TRBJ2-5,TRBD2,TRBV15,many